This T cell receptor (beta chain) was identified during a study of blood T cell repertoires in COVID-19 (dated by TCRdb to between 2020 and 2021). Background for the entire study: Samples from collaborators originated in the United States, Italy and Spain and spanned both the acute and convalescent phases of COVID-19. The material from the prospective study consisted of cDNA or gDNA derived from T cells, B-cell-depleted T cells, or PBMCs. Deeply sampled blood TCRbeta repertoires from subjects exposed to, actively infected with, or recovered from COVID-19 were included in the dataset. The repertoires were made available in a free public database intended to serve as a resource for research on the immune response to SARS-CoV-2. Samples were obtained from the ongoing ImmuneRACE study (first 160 participants) and from about 1,300 subjects provided by 6 global collaborators. Sample metadata almost always included a de-identified subject ID, COVID-19 status, age in years and sex. Where available, HLA class I and class II types were taken from metadata supplied by the sample provider and were not determined by assay-based typing. Broader findings and caveats from the paper: The amount of clinical and demographic metadata varied by source and participant and was provided uncurated.

Comments on this clone: The antigen this receptor binds is unknown. No base-level quality is on record; no much larger clone is a single base apart.

Enrolling through a virtual design, the prospective study's participants ranged in age from roughly 18 to 89 years and lived across around 25 United States geographic areas. Cohort assignment in the prospective study relied on participant-reported clinical history from a screening survey and a study questionnaire. ImmuneRACE Cohort 3 recovered participants were defined by two consecutive negative NP/OP PCR tests, healthcare professional clearance, or symptom resolution. In the prospective study, whole blood, serum and a nasopharyngeal or oropharyngeal swab were collected from each participant by mobile phlebotomists. Prospective study participants could optionally give additional blood draws and questionnaires over an approximately 2-month period. Prospective study blood samples were shipped either frozen or at room temperature before DNA extraction. TCRbeta CDR3 regions were amplified from genomic DNA by means of the immunoSEQ Assay, a bias-controlled multiplex PCR. The published analysis was carried out like this. The number of nucleated cells in each sample was estimated from the amplification of reference gene primers within the assay. To quantify the absolute abundance of each unique TCRbeta CDR3 rearrangement, sequence reads were collapsed and filtered. Productive Simpson clonality was computed per sample as the square root of Simpson's diversity index over productive rearrangements. TCRdb obtained this table from immuneACCESS and retained in-frame rearrangements with V and J assigned. These tables miss some clones; where compared with another copy, unresolved V genes account for less than half of the shortfall, and the remainder is unexplained. That table supplies the V and J calls and clone size; D and trimming were determined from the DNA. The sample yields roughly 200,000 clones; around 89% were counted once. Less than 1.5% of the sample rests with the top ten.

Spanning cysteine to phenylalanine, the CDR3 consists of 18 amino acids. CDR3 DNA only is kept here, 54 bases in frame from base 1. V loses 2 bases at its end and J loses 0 bases; junction bases beyond the gene matches: 13. The germline V gene specifies SGDLS as CDR1 and YYNGEE as CDR2. The clonotype originates from a man in his thirties or forties who had recovered from COVID-19. The V and J genes are TRBV9 and TRBJ1-1; TRBD1 matches 7 bases in the middle. Specimen: PBMCs or T cells enriched from blood (not recorded which). The CDR3 corresponds to CASSVQPTGVSMNTEAFF. The bases are TGTGCCAGCAGCGTCCAGCCCACAGGGGTATCCATGAACACTGAAGCTTTCTTT.